Described below is a single TCR beta chain sequence and its context. Its specificity is not known. The data originate from a study of CD8 T cells in ankylosing spondylitis. This CDR3 is built from 13 residues. Per the germline V gene, CDR1 is SGHAT and CDR2 is FQNNGV. V was trimmed by 6 bases and J by 5 bases, leaving 14 bases between them. Study-wide results and limits: The clones that were linked to disease were reported to be significantly enriched in matched synovial fluid samples from ankylosing spondylitis patients. Roughly eight highly homologous variants formed a TCR beta motif that appeared characteristic of ankylosing spondylitis blood. Those disease-linked clones were CD8+; they were also relatively rare in peripheral blood.

Quantitative 5'-RACE was performed with molecular barcodes, and it yielded the TCR beta libraries. From the 5' RACE reads, TCRdb called clonotypes with MiXCR, one entry per CDR3 protein. The profile shows under 850,000 distinct CDR3 sequences, roughly 19% of them singletons. Sequenced sample: blood, either unsorted or a sorted T cell fraction (not recorded which). The chain recombines TRBV11-2 with TRBJ2-7; D ambiguous. This sequence originates from a male donor with ankylosing spondylitis. The CDR3 region has the DNA TGTGCCAGCAGTAAGGCCGGCAGGAACGAGCAGTACTTC. This encodes CASSKAGRNEQYF. Combining the CDR3 with reference TRBV11-2 and TRBJ2-7 gives the whole variable domain EAGVAQSPRYKIIEKRQSVAFWCNPISGHATLYWYQQILGQGPKLLIQFQNNGVVDDSQLPKDRFSAERLKGVDSTLKIQPAKLEDSAVYLCASSKAGRNEQYFGPGTRLTVT.